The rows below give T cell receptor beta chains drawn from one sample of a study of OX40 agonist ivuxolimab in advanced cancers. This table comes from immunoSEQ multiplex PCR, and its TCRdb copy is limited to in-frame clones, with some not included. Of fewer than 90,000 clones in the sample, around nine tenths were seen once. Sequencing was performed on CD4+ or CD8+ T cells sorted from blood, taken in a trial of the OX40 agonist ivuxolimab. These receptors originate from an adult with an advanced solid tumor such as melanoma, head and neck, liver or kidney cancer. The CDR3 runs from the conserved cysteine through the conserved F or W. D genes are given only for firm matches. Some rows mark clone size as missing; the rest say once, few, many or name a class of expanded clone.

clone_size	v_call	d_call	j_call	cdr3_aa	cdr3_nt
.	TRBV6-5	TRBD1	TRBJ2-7	CASSRTGGEYEQYF	TGTGCCAGCAGTCGGACAGGGGGCGAGTACGAGCAGTACTTC
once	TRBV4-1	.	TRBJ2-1	CASSQVGGSRLSSSYNEQFF	TGCGCCAGCAGCCAAGTGGGGGGCTCGAGGCTGTCGAGCTCCTACAATGAGCAGTTCTTC
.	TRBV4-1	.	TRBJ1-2	CASSQVLRTSGGYTF	TGCGCCAGCAGCCAAGTCCTTCGGACGTCGGGTGGCTACACCTTC
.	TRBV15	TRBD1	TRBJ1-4	CATSRDTTGAPANEKLFF	TGTGCCACCAGCAGAGACACTACAGGGGCGCCAGCTAATGAAAAACTGTTTTTT
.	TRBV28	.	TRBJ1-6	CASSLVEYNSPLHF	TGTGCCAGCAGTTTAGTCGAGTATAATTCACCCCTCCACTTT
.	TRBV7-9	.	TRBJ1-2	CASSHSGRGISGYTF	TGTGCCAGCAGCCACTCGGGACGGGGTATCAGTGGCTACACCTTC
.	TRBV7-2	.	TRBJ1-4	CASSSAHLNEKLFF	TGTGCCAGCAGCTCGGCCCACTTAAATGAAAAACTGTTTTTT
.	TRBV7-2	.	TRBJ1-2	CASSLWLATEGGYTF	TGTGCCAGCAGCTTATGGTTGGCCACCGAGGGAGGCTACACCTTC
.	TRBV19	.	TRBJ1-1	CASKIGRENTEAFF	TGTGCCAGTAAAATAGGCAGGGAGAACACTGAAGCTTTCTTT
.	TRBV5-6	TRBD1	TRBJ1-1	CASSLRALTGEAFF	TGTGCCAGCAGCTTAAGGGCACTGACAGGGGAAGCTTTCTTT
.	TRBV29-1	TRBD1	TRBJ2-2	CSVEGTEFTGELFF	TGCAGCGTAGAGGGGACAGAGTTCACCGGGGAGCTGTTTTTT
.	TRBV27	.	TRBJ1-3	CASSLAGAGNTIYF	TGTGCCAGCAGCCTTGCAGGCGCTGGAAACACCATATATTTT
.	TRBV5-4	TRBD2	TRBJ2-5	CASSLRLAGEETQYF	TGTGCCAGCAGCTTGAGACTAGCGGGGGAAGAGACCCAGTACTTC
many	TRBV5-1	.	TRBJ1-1	CASSLAADNTEAFF	TGCGCCAGCAGCTTGGCGGCAGACAACACTGAAGCTTTCTTT
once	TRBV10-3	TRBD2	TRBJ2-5	CAISEPPGLAGVRVRETQYF	TGTGCCATCAGTGAGCCGCCGGGACTAGCGGGGGTCAGGGTACGAGAGACCCAGTACTTC
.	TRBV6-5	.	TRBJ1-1	CASSYLETNTEAFF	TGTGCCAGCAGTTACCTAGAAACGAACACTGAAGCTTTCTTT
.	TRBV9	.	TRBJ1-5	CASSVGKGGSQPQHF	TGTGCCAGCAGCGTAGGGAAGGGGGGCAGTCAGCCCCAGCATTTT
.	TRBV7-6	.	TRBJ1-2	CASTSSYGYTF	TGTGCCAGCACCTCAAGCTATGGCTACACCTTC
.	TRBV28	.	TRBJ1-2	CASSPSRSMAGYTF	TGTGCCAGCAGCCCTTCGAGGTCCATGGCTGGCTACACCTTC
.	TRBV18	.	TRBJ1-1	CASSPPRGLGNTEAFF	TGTGCCAGCTCACCACCGAGGGGTCTGGGGAACACTGAAGCTTTCTTT
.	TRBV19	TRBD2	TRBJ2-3	CASSIGGLAGFGDTQYF	TGTGCCAGTAGTATAGGGGGACTAGCGGGGTTTGGAGATACGCAGTATTTT
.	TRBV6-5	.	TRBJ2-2	CASTRYNGELFF	TGTGCCAGCACCCGATACAACGGGGAGCTGTTTTTT
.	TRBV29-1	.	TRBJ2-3	CSVAPGSTTDTQYF	TGCAGCGTTGCCCCGGGGAGTACTACGGATACGCAGTATTTT
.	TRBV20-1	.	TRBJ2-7	CSAGIHYEQYF	TGCAGTGCCGGAATACACTACGAGCAGTACTTC